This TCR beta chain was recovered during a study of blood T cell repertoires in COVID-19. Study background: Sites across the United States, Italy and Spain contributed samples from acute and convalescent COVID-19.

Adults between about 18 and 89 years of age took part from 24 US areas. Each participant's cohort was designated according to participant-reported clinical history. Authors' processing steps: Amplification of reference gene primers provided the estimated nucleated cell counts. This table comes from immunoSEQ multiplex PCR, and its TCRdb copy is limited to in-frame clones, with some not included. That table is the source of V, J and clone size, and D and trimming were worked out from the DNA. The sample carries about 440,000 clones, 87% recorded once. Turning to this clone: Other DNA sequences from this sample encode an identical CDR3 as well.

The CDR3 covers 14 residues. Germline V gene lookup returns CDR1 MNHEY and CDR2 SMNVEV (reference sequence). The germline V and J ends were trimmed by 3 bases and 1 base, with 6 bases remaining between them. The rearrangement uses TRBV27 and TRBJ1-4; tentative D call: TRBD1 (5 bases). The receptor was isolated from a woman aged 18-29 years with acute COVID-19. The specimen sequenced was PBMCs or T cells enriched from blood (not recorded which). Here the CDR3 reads CASSFQGTNEKLFF. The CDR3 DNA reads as TGTGCCAGCAGTTTCCAGGGAACTAATGAAAAACTGTTTTTT. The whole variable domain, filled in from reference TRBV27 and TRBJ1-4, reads EAQVTQNPRYLITVTGKKLTVTCSQNMNHEYMSWYRQDPGLGLRQIYYSMNVEVTDKGDVPEGYKVSRKEKRNFPLILESPSPNQTSLYFCASSFQGTNEKLFFGSGTQLSVL.